One sample yielded the 19 T cell receptor beta chains listed below, sequenced in a study of OX40 agonist ivuxolimab in advanced cancers. Sequencing used immunoSEQ multiplex PCR; TCRdb keeps in-frame clones, though not all of them. Of approximately 76,000 clones in the sample, more than 85% were seen once. The input for sequencing was CD4+ or CD8+ T cells sorted from blood, taken in a trial of the OX40 agonist ivuxolimab. These receptors were obtained from an adult with an advanced solid tumor such as melanoma, head and neck, liver or kidney cancer.

The chain is built from TRBV10-3 and TRBJ2-5, with 7 bases aligning to TRBD1. The DNA end is a closer match to TRBJ2-7, so the J assignment may be wrong. Germline lookup yields CDR1 ENHRY and CDR2 SYGVKD. CDR3 size: 13 residues. CDR3 coding DNA: TGTGCCATCAGATCAGGGGGTGGCTACGAGCAGTACTTC. It encodes CAIRSGGGYEQYF.

This chain joins TRBV4-2 and TRBJ2-1; D possibly corresponds to TRBD2 (5 bases). Germline lookup yields CDR1 LGHNA and CDR2 YNFKEQ. V lost 6 bases and J lost 4, with 16 bases in between. The CDR3 totals 15 residues. CDR3 DNA: TGTGCCAGCAGAATTACCGGGGATCCATACAATGAGCAGTTCTTC. Translating it yields CASRITGDPYNEQFF.

The chain employs TRBV5-6 and TRBJ2-7; perhaps TRBD1 as D (7 bases). V lost 1 base, J lost 4 bases, and 9 bases lay in between. This CDR3 contains 13 residues. CDR1 and CDR2 (germline): SGHDT, YYEEEE. The CDR3 DNA sequence: TGTGCCAGCAGCTTGCCAGGGGGGTACGAGCAGTACTTC. It encodes CASSLPGGYEQYF.

This chain uses TRBV6-6 with TRBJ1-6, with D hard to call. Per the germline V gene, CDR1 is MNHNY and CDR2 is SVGAGI (reference sequence). V dropped 8 bases and J dropped 0 bases, with 14 bases sitting between them. The CDR3 spans 16 residues. The CDR3 bases are TGTGCCAGCTCGGCGTATGCTAGCTCCTATAATTCACCCCTCCACTTT. This encodes CASSAYASSYNSPLHF.

This chain uses TRBV9 with TRBJ2-4; 10 nucleotides match TRBD1. The CDR3 spans 17 residues. V was pared by 3 bases and J by 3 bases, with 9 bases of the junction left unmatched. Per germline, CDR1 SGDLS and CDR2 YYNGEE. The CDR3 loop is CASSAPRGQGVKNIQYF. CDR3 nucleotides: TGTGCCAGCAGCGCCCCCCGCGGACAGGGGGTCAAAAACATTCAGTACTTC.

In its sample, this clone was seen once. The chain links TRBV27 to TRBJ2-2; D may be TRBD2 (5 bases). V was trimmed by 2 bases and J by 1 base, leaving 11 bases between them. Germline V gives CDR1 MNHEY, CDR2 SMNVEV (reference sequence). The CDR3 extends over 16 amino acids. In DNA, the CDR3 is TGTGCCAGCAGTTTAAACCTCGGAGGGAACACCGGGGAGCTGTTTTTT. It codes for CASSLNLGGNTGELFF.

J is TRBJ2-2 and V is TRBV2, with 7 bases identical to TRBD2. With V trimmed by 5 bases and J by 2 bases, 5 bases remained unmatched. Looked up from germline, CDR1 is SNHLY and CDR2 is FYNNEI. The CDR3 extends over 15 amino acids. The CDR3 sequence is CASSPGTINTGELFF. CDR3 coding DNA: TGTGCCAGCAGTCCCGGGACTATAAACACCGGGGAGCTGTTTTTT. Combining the CDR3 with reference TRBV2 and TRBJ2-2 gives the whole variable domain EPEVTQTPSHQVTQMGQEVILRCVPISNHLYFYWYRQILGQKVEFLVSFYNNEISEKSEIFDDQFSVERPDGSNFTLKIRSTKLEDSAMYFCASSPGTINTGELFFGEGSRLTVL.

The chain employs TRBV27 and TRBJ2-7; a possible D gene is TRBD2 (6 bases). The V end lost 1 base, the J end lost 3 bases, and 13 bases lay between the germline ends. The CDR3 is made up of 15 amino acids. Germline CDR1 is MNHEY and CDR2 is SMNVEV (reference sequence). CDR3 nucleotides: TGTGCCAGCAGTTTATGGGGAGGTGCCGGCTACGAGCAGTACTTC. As protein: CASSLWGGAGYEQYF.

This chain uses TRBV9 with TRBJ2-3, with unresolved D. The CDR3 covers 13 residues. V was clipped by 4 bases and J by 2 bases, with 8 bases between them. The germline CDR1 and CDR2 sequences are SGDLS and YYNGEE. As DNA, the CDR3 is TGTGCCAGCAGCCCCGACACCACAGATACGCAGTATTTT. Encoded protein: CASSPDTTDTQYF.

V is TRBV7-9 and J is TRBJ2-5; 11 bases line up with TRBD1. The J call may be faulty, since TRBJ2-7 better matches the DNA end. The CDR3 has 15 residues. Germline CDR1 and CDR2: SEHNR and FQNEAQ (reference sequence). The CDR3 region is CASSQPGTGGYEQYF. The CDR3 DNA reads TGTGCCAGCAGCCAGCCCGGGACAGGGGGCTACGAGCAGTACTTC.

J is TRBJ1-2 and V is TRBV7-9; unclear D gene. CDR1 and CDR2 (germline): SEHNR, FQNEAQ (reference sequence). V lost 7 bases to trimming and J lost 6 bases, with 18 bases between them. The CDR3 totals 14 residues. The CDR3 spells CASNSVVPSDGYTF. The DNA of the CDR3 is TGTGCCAGCAACTCAGTAGTCCCGAGCGATGGCTACACCTTC.

J is TRBJ2-5 and V is TRBV7-2; D gene uncertain. V lost 3 bases to trimming and J lost 1 base, with 9 bases between them. Looked up from germline, CDR1 is SGHTA and CDR2 is FQGNSA. This CDR3 has 14 residues. CDR3 nucleotide sequence: TGTGCCAGCAGCTTCAACGTGGCCCAAGAGACCCAGTACTTC. Translated, it gives CASSFNVAQETQYF. The full variable domain, completed using reference TRBV7-2 and TRBJ2-5, is GAGVSQSPSNKVTEKGKDVELRCDPISGHTALYWYRQSLGQGLEFLIYFQGNSAPDKSGLPSDRFSAERTGGSVSTLTIQRTQQEDSAVYLCASSFNVAQETQYFGPGTRLLVL.

The chain recombines TRBV25-1 with TRBJ2-7; D uncertain. There are 16 residues in the CDR3. Deletions cut 4 bases from V and 4 bases from J, with 20 bases between. Germline CDR1 and CDR2: MGHDK and SYGVNS. The chain's CDR3 is CASSGHQLGGIYEQYF. CDR3 DNA: TGTGCCAGCAGTGGTCACCAGTTGGGTGGAATTTACGAGCAGTACTTC.

The chain joins TRBV7-9 to TRBJ2-3; D might be TRBD1 or TRBD2, each matching 6 bases. The V gene lost 3 bases and the J gene lost 2 bases, with 24 bases spanning the gap. The germline CDR1 and CDR2 sequences are SEHNR and FQNEAQ (reference sequence). The CDR3 sequence is 19 residues long. In DNA form, the CDR3 reads TGTGCCAGCAGCTTGGGTCCACAGATCGGGGGCGAAATCACAGATACGCAGTATTTT. Encoded protein: CASSLGPQIGGEITDTQYF.

The V call is TRBV6-5, the J call TRBJ2-5; possibly TRBD2 for D (6 bases). The CDR3 is 15 amino acids. V was clipped by 6 bases and J by 1 base, with 15 bases between them. Germline V gives CDR1 MNHEY, CDR2 SVGAGI. This chain's CDR3 is CASSPGTVFQETQYF. CDR3 DNA: TGTGCCAGCAGCCCTGGGACTGTCTTCCAAGAGACCCAGTACTTC.

The V call is TRBV18, the J call TRBJ2-7; D possibly corresponds to TRBD1 (6 bases). Germline CDR1 reads KGHSH; CDR2 reads LQKENI. The CDR3 runs to 13 residues. V dropped 5 bases and J dropped 2 bases, with 10 bases sitting between them. The CDR3, as DNA: TGTGCCAGCTCAGGGGACAATCCCTACGAGCAGTACTTC. Its protein product is CASSGDNPYEQYF.

The chain joins TRBV5-1 to TRBJ2-1; TRBD2 is a possible D gene (6 bases). CDR1 and CDR2 from the germline V gene are SGHRS and YFSETQ. The CDR3 extends over 15 amino acids. The V and J ends lost 7 bases and 8 bases respectively, with 22 bases between them. CDR3 in amino acids: CASREGRGILDEQFF. For the CDR3, the DNA is TGCGCCAGCCGGGAAGGACGCGGGATACTCGATGAGCAGTTCTTC.

The chain links TRBV7-9 to TRBJ2-5; D is tentatively TRBD1 or TRBD2 (5 bases each). CDR1 SEHNR and CDR2 FQNEAQ come from the germline V gene (reference sequence). This CDR3 comprises 15 residues. With 4 bases removed from V and 7 bases from J, the gap between germline ends came to 19 bases. CDR3 sequence reads: CASSSWWPGAGTQYF. The CDR3 DNA is TGTGCCAGCAGCTCCTGGTGGCCCGGGGCGGGGACCCAGTACTTC.

The chain recombines TRBV27 with TRBJ2-7; D is tentatively TRBD1 or TRBD2 (6 bases each). Deletions cut 5 bases from V and 5 bases from J, with 16 bases between. CDR1 and CDR2 from the germline V gene are MNHEY and SMNVEV (reference sequence). CDR3 length equals 14 residues. CDR3 in amino acids: CASSPISGGHEQYF. Written as DNA, the CDR3 is TGTGCCAGCAGTCCAATTTCCGGGGGCCACGAGCAGTACTTC.